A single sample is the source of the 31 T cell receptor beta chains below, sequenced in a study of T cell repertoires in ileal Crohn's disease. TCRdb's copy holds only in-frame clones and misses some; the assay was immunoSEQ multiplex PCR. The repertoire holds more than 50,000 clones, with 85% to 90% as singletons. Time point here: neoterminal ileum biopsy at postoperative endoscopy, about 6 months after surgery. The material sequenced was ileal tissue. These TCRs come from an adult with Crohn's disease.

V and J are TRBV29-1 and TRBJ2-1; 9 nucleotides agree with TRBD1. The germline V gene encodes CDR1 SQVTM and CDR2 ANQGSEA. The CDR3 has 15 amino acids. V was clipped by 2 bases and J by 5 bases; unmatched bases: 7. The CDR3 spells CSVELFRTGDNEQFF. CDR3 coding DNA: TGCAGCGTTGAACTTTTTAGGACAGGGGACAATGAGCAGTTCTTC.

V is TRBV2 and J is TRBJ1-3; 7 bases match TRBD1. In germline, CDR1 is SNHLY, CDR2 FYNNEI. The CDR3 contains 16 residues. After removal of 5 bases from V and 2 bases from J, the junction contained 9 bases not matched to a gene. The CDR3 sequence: CASSPQLTGTGNTIYF. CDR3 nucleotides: TGTGCCAGCAGTCCTCAGCTGACAGGGACTGGAAACACCATATATTTT.

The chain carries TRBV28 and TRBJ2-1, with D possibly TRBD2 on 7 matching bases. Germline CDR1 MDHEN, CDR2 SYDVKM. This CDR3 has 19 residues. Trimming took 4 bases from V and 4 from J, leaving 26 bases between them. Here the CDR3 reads CASSSPPIIGGALYNEQFF. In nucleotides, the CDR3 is TGTGCCAGCAGTTCGCCCCCGATCATAGGGGGGGCCCTTTACAATGAGCAGTTCTTC.

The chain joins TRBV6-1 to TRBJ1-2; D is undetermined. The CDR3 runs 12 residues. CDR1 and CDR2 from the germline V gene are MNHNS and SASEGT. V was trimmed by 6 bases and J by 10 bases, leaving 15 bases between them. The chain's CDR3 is CASRERGLDYTF. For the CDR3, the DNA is TGTGCCAGCAGGGAACGGGGTCTGGACTACACCTTC.

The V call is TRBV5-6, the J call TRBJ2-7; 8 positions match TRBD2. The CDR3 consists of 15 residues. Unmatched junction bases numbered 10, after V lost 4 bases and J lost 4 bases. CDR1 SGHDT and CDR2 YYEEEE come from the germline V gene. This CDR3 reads CASSPGAGVSYEQYF. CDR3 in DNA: TGTGCCAGCAGCCCTGGAGCGGGAGTGTCGTACGAGCAGTACTTC.

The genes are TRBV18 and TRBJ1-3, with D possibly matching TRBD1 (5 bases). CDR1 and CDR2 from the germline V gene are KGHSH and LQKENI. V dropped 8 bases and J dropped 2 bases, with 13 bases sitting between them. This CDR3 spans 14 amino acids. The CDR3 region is CASGLGTPGNTIYF. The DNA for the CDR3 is TGTGCCAGCGGACTCGGGACTCCTGGAAACACCATATATTTT.

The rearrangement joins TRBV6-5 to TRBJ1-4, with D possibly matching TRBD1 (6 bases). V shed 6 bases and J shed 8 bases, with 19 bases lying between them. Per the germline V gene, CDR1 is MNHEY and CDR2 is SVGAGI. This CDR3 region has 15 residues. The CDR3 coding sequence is TGTGCCAGCAGACCGAAGGACAGCTCAAACGAAAAACTGTTTTTT. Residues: CASRPKDSSNEKLFF.

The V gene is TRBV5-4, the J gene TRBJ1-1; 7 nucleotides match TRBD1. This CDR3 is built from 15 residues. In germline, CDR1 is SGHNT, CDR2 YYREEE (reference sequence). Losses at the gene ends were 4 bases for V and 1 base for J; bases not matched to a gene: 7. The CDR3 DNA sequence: TGTGCCAGCAGCCGCCCGGACAGGAGGAACACTGAAGCTTTCTTT. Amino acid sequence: CASSRPDRRNTEAFF.

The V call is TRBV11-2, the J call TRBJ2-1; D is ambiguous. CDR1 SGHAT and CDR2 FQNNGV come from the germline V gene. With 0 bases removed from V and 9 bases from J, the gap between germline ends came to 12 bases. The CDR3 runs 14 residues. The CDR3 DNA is TGTGCCAGCAGCTTAGATCCCTCCCGCGGTGAGCAGTTCTTC. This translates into CASSLDPSRGEQFF.

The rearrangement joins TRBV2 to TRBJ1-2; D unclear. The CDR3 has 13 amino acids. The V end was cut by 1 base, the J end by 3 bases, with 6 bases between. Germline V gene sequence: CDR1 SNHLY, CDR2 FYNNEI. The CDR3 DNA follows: TGTGCCAGCAGTGAAGGGCCAGACTATGGCTACACCTTC. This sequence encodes CASSEGPDYGYTF.

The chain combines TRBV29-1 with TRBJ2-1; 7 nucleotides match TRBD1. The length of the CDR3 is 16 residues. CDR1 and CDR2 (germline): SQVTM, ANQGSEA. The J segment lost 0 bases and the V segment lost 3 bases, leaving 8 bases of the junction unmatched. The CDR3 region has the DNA TGCAGCGTTGATATGGGACAGTCCTCCTCCTACAATGAGCAGTTCTTC. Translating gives CSVDMGQSSSYNEQFF.

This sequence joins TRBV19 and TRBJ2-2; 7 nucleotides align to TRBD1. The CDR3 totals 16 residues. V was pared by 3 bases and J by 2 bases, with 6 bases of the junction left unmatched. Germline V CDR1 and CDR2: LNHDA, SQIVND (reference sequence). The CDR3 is CASSMPTGLNTGELFF. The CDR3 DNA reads TGTGCCAGTAGTATGCCGACAGGGCTCAACACCGGGGAGCTGTTTTTT.

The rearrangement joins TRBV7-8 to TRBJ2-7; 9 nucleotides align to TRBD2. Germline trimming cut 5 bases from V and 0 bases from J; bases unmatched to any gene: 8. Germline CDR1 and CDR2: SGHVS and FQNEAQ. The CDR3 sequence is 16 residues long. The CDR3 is CASSPNSGGSSYEQYF. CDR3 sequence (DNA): TGTGCCAGCAGCCCCAATAGCGGGGGAAGCTCCTACGAGCAGTACTTC.

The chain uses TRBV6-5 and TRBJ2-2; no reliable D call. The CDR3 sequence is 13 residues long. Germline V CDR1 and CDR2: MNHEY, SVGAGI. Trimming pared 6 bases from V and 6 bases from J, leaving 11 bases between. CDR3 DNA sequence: TGTGCCAGCAGCTCGAGAGATGCCGGGGAGCTGTTTTTT. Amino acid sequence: CASSSRDAGELFF.

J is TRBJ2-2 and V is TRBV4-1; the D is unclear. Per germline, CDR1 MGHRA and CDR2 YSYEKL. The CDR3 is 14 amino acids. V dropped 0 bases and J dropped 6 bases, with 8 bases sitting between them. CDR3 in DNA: TGCGCCAGCAGCCAAGACGGGTATCCCGGGGAGCTGTTTTTT. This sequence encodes CASSQDGYPGELFF.

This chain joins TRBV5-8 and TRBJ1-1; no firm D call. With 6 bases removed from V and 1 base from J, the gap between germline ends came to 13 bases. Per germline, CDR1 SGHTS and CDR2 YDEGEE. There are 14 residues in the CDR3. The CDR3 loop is CASTDKRRNTEAFF. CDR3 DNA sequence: TGTGCCAGCACCGATAAGAGGAGGAACACTGAAGCTTTCTTT.

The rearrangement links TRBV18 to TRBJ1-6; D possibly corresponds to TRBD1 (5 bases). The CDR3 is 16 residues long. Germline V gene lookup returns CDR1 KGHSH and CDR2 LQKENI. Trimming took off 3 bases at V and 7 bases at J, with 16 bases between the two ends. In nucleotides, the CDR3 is TGTGCCAGCTCACCCCAGACAGATTCAGCAAATTCACCCCTCCACTTT. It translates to CASSPQTDSANSPLHF.

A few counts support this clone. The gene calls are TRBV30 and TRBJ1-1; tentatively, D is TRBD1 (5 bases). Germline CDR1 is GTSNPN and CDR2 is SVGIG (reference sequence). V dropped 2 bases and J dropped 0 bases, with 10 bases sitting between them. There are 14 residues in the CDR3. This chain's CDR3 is CAWSFGDLNTEAFF. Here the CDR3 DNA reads TGTGCCTGGAGTTTCGGGGACTTGAACACTGAAGCTTTCTTT.

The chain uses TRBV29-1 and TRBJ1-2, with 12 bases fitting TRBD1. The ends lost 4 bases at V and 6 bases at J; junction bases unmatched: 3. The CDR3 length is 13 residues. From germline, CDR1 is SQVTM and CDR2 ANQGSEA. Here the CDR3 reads CSVGDRGHDGYTF. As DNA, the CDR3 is TGCAGCGTTGGGGACAGGGGGCATGATGGCTACACCTTC.

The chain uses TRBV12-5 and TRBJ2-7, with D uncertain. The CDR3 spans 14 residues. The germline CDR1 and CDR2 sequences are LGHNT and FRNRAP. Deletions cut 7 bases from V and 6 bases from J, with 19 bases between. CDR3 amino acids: CASVPDTGVGEQYF. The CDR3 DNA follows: TGTGCTAGTGTTCCCGACACTGGTGTAGGCGAGCAGTACTTC.

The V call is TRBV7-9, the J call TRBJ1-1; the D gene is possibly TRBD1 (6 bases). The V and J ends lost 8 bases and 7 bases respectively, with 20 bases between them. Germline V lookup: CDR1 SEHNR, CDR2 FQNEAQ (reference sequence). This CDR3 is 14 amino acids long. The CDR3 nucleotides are TGTGCCAGCCAGGGGCAGGGTCTTCCACTTGAAGCTTTCTTT. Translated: CASQGQGLPLEAFF.

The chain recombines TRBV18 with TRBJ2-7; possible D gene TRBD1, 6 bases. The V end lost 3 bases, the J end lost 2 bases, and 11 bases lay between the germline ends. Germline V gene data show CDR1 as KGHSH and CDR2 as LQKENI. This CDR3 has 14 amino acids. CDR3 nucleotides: TGTGCCAGCTCACCTAGACAGGAAACCTACGAGCAGTACTTC. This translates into CASSPRQETYEQYF.

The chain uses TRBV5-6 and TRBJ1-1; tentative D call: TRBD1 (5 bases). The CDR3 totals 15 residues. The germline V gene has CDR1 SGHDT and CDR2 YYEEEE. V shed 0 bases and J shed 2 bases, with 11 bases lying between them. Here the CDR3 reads CASSLGSGFNTEAFF. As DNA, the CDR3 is TGTGCCAGCAGCTTGGGATCAGGGTTTAACACTGAAGCTTTCTTT. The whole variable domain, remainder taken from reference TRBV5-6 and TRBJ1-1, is DAGVTQSPTHLIKTRGQQVTLRCSPKSGHDTVSWYQQALGQGPQFIFQYYEEEERQRGNFPDRFSGHQFPNYSSELNVNALLLGDSALYLCASSLGSGFNTEAFFGQGTRLTVV.

DNA for the CDR3: TGTGCCAGTAGACGTGGGGACAGACCTAATGAAAAACTGTTTTTT. Its translation is CASRRGDRPNEKLFF. The rearrangement joins TRBV19 to TRBJ1-4; 7 bases are a match to TRBD1. This CDR3 contains 15 residues. The V segment lost 6 bases and the J segment 3 bases; nucleotides outside the gene matches: 7. Germline V CDR1 and CDR2: LNHDA, SQIVND (reference sequence).

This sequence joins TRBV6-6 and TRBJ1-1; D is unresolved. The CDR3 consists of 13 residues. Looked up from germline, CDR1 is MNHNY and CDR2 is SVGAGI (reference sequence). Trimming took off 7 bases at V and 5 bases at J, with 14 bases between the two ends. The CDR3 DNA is TGTGCCAGCATCCCCGTCCAACTGACTGAAGCTTTCTTT. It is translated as CASIPVQLTEAFF.

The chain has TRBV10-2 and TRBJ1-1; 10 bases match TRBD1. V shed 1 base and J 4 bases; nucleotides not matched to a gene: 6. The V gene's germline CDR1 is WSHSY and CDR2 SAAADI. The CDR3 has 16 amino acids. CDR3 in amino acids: CASSELGTGAITEAFF. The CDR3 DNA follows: TGCGCCAGCAGTGAGTTGGGGACAGGGGCGATCACTGAAGCTTTCTTT.

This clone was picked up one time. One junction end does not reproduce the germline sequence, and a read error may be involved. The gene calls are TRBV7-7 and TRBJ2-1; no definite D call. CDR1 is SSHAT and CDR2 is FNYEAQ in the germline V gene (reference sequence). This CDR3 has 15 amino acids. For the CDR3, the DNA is TGTGCTAGCAGCTCGGGTTCTAGCTCCTACAATGAGCAGTTCTTC. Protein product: CASSSGSSSYNEQFF.

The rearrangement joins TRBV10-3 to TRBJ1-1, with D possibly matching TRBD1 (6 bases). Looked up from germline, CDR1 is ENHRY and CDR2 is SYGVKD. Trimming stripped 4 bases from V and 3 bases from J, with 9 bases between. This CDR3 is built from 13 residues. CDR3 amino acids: CAISVRQDTEAFF. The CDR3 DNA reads TGTGCCATCAGTGTAAGACAGGACACTGAAGCTTTCTTT.

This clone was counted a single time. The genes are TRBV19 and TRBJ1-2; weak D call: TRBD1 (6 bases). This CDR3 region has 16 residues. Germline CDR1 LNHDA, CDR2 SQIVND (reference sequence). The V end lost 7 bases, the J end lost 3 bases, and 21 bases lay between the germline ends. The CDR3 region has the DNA TGTGCCAGTACCCACAGGACCCAGGGGTTTTACTATGGCTACACCTTC. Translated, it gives CASTHRTQGFYYGYTF.

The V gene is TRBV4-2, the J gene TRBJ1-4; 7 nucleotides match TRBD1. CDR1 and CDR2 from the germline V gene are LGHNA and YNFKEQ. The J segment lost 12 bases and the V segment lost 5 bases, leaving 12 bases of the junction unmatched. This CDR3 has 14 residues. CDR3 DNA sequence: TGTGCCAGCAGCTGGGACAGTAACCCGTTGGAACTGTTTTTT. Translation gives CASSWDSNPLELFF.

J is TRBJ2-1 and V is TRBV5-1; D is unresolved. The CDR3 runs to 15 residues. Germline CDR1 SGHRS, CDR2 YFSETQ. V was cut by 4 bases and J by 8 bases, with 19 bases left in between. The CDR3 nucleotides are TGCGCCAGCAGCCCAACCGGTTCGCCGGTCTATGAGCAGTTCTTC. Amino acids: CASSPTGSPVYEQFF.